The T cell receptor beta chain described here comes from a study of blood T cell repertoires in COVID-19. For the study at large: Samples taken during acute and convalescent COVID-19 were collected in the United States, Italy and Spain.

Repertoires were generated with immunoSEQ multiplex PCR, while TCRdb's copy carries only in-frame clones and drops some. The profile covers about 130,000 clones, with under 85% appearing a single time and more than 15% taken by the ten largest. Researchers sorted participants into cohorts using their self-reported clinical history. Looked up from germline, CDR1 is MNHNY and CDR2 is SVGAGI (reference sequence). Deletions cut 5 bases from V and 2 bases from J, with 9 bases between. This CDR3 is built from 13 residues. The source is a man younger than 40 who had recovered from COVID-19. The sequenced sample was PBMCs or T cells enriched from blood (not recorded which). The chain has TRBV6-6 and TRBJ2-5; maybe TRBD2 (5 bases). CDR3 nucleotide sequence: TGTGCCAGCAGTCAGGACTTTCAAGAGACCCAGTACTTC. Amino acids: CASSQDFQETQYF.